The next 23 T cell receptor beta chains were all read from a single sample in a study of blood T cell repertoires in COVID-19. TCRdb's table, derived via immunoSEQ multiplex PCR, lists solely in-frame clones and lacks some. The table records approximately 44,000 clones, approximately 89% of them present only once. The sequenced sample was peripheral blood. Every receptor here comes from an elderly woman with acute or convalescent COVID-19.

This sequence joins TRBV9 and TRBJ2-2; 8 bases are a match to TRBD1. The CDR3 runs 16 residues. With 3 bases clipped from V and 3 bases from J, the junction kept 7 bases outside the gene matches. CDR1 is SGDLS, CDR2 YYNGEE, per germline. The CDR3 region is CASSEGQVLYTGELFF. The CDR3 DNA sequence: TGTGCCAGCAGCGAGGGACAGGTATTGTACACCGGGGAGCTGTTTTTT.

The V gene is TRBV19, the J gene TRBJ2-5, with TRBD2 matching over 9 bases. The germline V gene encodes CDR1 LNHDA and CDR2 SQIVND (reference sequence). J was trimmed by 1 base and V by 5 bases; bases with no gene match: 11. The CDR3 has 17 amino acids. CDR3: CASSVIAGAQVQETQYF. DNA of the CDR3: TGTGCCAGTAGTGTGATAGCGGGGGCCCAGGTCCAAGAGACCCAGTACTTC.

CDR3 in DNA: TGCAGCGTTGAAACAGCCCAGGGCGCAGATACGCAGTATTTT. It translates to CSVETAQGADTQYF. The chain has TRBV29-1 and TRBJ2-3; D possibly corresponds to TRBD1 (5 bases). The CDR3 is 14 amino acids. V lost 2 bases to trimming and J lost 4 bases, with 13 bases between them. CDR1 and CDR2 from the germline V gene are SQVTM and ANQGSEA.

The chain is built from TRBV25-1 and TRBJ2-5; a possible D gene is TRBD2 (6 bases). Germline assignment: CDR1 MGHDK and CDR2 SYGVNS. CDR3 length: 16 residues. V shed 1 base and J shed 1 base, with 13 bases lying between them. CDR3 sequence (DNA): TGTGCCAGCAGTGAATCCGGGCGGGGAATCCAAGAGACCCAGTACTTC. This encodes CASSESGRGIQETQYF.

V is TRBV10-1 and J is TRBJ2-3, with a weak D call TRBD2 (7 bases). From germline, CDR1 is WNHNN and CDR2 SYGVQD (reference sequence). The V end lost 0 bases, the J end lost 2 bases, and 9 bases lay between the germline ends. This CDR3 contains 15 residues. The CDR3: CASSESGGLTDTQYF. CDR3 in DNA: TGCGCCAGCAGTGAGTCGGGGGGGCTCACAGATACGCAGTATTTT.

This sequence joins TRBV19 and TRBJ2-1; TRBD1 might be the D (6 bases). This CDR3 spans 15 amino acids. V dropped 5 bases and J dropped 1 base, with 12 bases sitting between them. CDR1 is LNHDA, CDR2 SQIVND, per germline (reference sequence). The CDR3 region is CASSLRQVSYNEQFF. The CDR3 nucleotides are TGTGCCAGTAGTCTCCGACAGGTATCCTACAATGAGCAGTTCTTC.

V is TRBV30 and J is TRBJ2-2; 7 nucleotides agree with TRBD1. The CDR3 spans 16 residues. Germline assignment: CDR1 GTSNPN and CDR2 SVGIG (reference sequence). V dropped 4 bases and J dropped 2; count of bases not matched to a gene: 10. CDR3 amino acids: CAWTFPGTANTGELFF. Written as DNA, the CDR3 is TGTGCCTGGACCTTCCCCGGGACAGCAAACACCGGGGAGCTGTTTTTT. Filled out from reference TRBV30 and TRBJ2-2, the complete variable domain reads SQTIHQWPATLVQPVGSPLSLECTVEGTSNPNLYWYRQAAGRGLQLLFYSVGIGQISSEVPQNLSASRPQDRQFILSSKKLLLSDSGFYLCAWTFPGTANTGELFFGEGSRLTVL.

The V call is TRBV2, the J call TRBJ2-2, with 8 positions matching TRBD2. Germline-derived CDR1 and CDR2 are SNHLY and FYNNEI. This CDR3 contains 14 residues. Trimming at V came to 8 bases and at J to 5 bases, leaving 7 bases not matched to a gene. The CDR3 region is CASLLTGGTGELFF. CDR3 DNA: TGTGCCAGCCTCCTAACGGGGGGGACCGGGGAGCTGTTTTTT. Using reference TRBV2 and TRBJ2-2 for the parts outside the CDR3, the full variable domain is EPEVTQTPSHQVTQMGQEVILRCVPISNHLYFYWYRQILGQKVEFLVSFYNNEISEKSEIFDDQFSVERPDGSNFTLKIRSTKLEDSAMYFCASLLTGGTGELFFGEGSRLTVL.

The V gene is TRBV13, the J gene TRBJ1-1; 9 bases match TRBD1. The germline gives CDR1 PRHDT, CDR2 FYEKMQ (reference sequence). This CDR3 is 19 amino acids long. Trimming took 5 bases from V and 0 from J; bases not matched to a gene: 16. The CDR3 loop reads CASSNQGTGHRYMNTEAFF. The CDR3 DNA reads TGTGCCAGCAGCAATCAGGGGACAGGGCACAGATACATGAACACTGAAGCTTTCTTT. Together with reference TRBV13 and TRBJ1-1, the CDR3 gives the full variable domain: AAGVIQSPRHLIKEKRETATLKCYPIPRHDTVYWYQQGPGQDPQFLISFYEKMQSDKGSIPDRFSAQQFSDYHSELNMSSLELGDSALYFCASSNQGTGHRYMNTEAFFGQGTRLTVV.

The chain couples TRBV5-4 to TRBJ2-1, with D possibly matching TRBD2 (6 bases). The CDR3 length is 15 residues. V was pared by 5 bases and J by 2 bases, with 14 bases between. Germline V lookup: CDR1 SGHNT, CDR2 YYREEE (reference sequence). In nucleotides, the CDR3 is TGTGCCAGCAGACAACCGGGGGTCCCCTACAATGAGCAGTTCTTC. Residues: CASRQPGVPYNEQFF.

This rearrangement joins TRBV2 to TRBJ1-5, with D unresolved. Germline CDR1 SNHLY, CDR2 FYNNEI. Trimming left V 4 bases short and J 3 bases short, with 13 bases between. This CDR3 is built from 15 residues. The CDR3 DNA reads TGTGCCAGCAGTGGGTCCGGGCGGGTCAATCAGCCCCAGCATTTT. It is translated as CASSGSGRVNQPQHF.

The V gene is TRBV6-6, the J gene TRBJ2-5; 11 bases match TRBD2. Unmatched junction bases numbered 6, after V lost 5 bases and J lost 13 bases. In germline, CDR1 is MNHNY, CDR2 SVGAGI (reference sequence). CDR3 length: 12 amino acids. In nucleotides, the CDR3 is TGTGCCAGCAGTACTACTAGCGGGGGACCGTACTTC. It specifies CASSTTSGGPYF.

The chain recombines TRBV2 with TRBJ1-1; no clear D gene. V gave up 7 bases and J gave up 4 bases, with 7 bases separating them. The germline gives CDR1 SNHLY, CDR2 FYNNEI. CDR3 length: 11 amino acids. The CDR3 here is CASTSGTEAFF. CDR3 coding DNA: TGTGCCAGCACAAGCGGCACTGAAGCTTTCTTT.

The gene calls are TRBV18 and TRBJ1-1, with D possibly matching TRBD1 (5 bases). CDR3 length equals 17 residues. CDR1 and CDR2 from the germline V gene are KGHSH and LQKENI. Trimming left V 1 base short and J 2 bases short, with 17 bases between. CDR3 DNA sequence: TGTGCCAGCTCACCACGCTTCTTCGACAGTCCAAACACTGAAGCTTTCTTT. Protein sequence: CASSPRFFDSPNTEAFF.

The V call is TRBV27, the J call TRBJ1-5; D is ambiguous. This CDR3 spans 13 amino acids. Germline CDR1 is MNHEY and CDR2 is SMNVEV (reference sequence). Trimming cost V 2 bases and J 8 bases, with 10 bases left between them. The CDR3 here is CASSLRRAEPQHF. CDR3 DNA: TGTGCCAGCAGTTTACGACGCGCGGAGCCCCAGCATTTT.

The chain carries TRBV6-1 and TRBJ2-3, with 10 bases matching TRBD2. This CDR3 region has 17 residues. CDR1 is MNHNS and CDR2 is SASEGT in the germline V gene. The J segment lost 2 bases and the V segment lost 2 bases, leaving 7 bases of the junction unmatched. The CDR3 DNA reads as TGTGCCAGCAGTGAAAGTACTAGCGGGGCCTTCACAGATACGCAGTATTTT. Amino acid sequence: CASSESTSGAFTDTQYF.

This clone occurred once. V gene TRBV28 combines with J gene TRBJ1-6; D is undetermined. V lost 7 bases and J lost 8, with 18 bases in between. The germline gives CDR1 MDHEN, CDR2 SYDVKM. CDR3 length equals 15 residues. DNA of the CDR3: TGTGCCAGCACCTACCTTTCGGAGAGGGATTCACCCCTCCACTTT. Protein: CASTYLSERDSPLHF.

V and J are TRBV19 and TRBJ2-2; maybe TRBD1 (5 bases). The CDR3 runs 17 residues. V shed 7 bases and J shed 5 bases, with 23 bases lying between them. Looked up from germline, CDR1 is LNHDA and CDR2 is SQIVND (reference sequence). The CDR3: CASNPNRYPLGTGELFF. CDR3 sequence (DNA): TGTGCCAGTAACCCAAACAGGTACCCCCTGGGAACCGGGGAGCTGTTTTTT.

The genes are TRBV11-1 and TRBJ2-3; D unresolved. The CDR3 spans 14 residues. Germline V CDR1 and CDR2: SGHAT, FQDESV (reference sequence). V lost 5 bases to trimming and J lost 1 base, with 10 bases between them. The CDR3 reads CASSPSPGTDTQYF. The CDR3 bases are TGTGCCAGCAGCCCCTCCCCCGGCACAGATACGCAGTATTTT.

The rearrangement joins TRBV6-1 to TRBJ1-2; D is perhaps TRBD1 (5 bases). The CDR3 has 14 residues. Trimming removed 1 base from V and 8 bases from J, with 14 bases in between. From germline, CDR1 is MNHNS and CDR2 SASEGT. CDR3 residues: CASSEERSGYGYTF. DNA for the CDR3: TGTGCCAGCAGTGAAGAACGTTCAGGGTACGGCTACACCTTC.

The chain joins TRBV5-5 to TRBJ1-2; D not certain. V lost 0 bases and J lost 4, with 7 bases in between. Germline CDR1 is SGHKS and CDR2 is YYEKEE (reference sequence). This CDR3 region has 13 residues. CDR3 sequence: CASSLAPGYGYTF. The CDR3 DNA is TGTGCCAGCAGCTTGGCCCCAGGCTATGGCTACACCTTC.

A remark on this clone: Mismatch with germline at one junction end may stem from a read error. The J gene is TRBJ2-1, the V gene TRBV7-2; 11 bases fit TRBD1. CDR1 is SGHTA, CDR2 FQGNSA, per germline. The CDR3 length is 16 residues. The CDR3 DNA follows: TGTGCCAGCAGCATAGCTGGGACAGGGGGAGGCAATGAGCAGTTCTTC. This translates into CASSIAGTGGGNEQFF.

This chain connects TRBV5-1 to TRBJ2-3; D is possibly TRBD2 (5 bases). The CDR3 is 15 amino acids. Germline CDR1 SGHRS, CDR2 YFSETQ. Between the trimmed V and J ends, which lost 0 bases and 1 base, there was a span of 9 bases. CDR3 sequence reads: CASSLAGKGTDTQYF. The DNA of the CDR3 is TGCGCCAGCAGCTTGGCGGGGAAGGGCACAGATACGCAGTATTTT.